This entry is about one T cell receptor beta chain. Its antigen is undetermined. Other DNA sequences in the sample encode the same CDR3. The entry originates in a study of OX40 agonist ivuxolimab in advanced cancers. In the study overall: Partial responses occurred in Three dose-escalation patients, one with hepatocellular carcinoma and two with cutaneous melanoma. Findings and limits, study-wide: Relative to CD4+, CD8+ T cells held more expanded clones on average.

In germline, CDR1 is SGHNT, CDR2 YYREEE (reference sequence). The CDR3 extends over 14 amino acids. Trimming took 2 bases from V and 3 from J; bases not matched to a gene: 1. The assay was immunoSEQ multiplex PCR, and TCRdb's table has in-frame clones only and misses some. The data show about 62,000 clones, around 79% seen once. This TCR was sampled from an adult with an advanced solid tumor such as melanoma, head and neck, liver or kidney cancer. This chain links TRBV5-4 with TRBJ2-3; 9 positions match TRBD2. The sample consisted of CD4+ or CD8+ T cells sorted from blood, taken in a trial of the OX40 agonist ivuxolimab. CDR3 in amino acids: CASSFLAGTDTQYF. CDR3 nucleotides: TGTGCCAGCAGCTTTCTAGCGGGGACAGATACGCAGTATTTT.